Following are 22 T cell receptor beta chains from one sample sequenced in a study of cytomegalovirus exposure and HLA in healthy donors. PCR was performed using 60 Vbeta and 13 Jbeta primers. TCRdb keeps only in-frame clones here, not all; method: immunoSEQ multiplex PCR. The table includes around 110,000 clones, 60% to 75% detected once. The source material was PBMCs. These receptors were taken from a male donor in good health and CMV-seropositive.

This clone was observed a few times. The chain uses TRBV5-4 and TRBJ2-5; 7 nucleotides align to TRBD2. The length of the CDR3 is 16 residues. V shed 4 bases and J 7 bases; nucleotides not matched to a gene: 16. Germline lookup yields CDR1 SGHNT and CDR2 YYREEE (reference sequence). In nucleotides, the CDR3 is TGTGCCAGCAGCAGTCTCGGGGCGGGGGAGTCCGGGACCCAGTACTTC. It yields the protein CASSSLGAGESGTQYF.

The rearrangement uses TRBV4-1 and TRBJ2-1; TRBD1 matches 7 bases. V trimming: 6 bases; J trimming: 2 bases; junction bases outside the gene matches: 7. Germline loops: CDR1 MGHRA, CDR2 YSYEKL. This CDR3 is built from 15 residues. CDR3 protein: CASSPGTEPYNEQFF. The CDR3 coding sequence is TGCGCCAGCAGTCCCGGGACAGAGCCCTACAATGAGCAGTTCTTC.

The rearrangement links TRBV21-1 to TRBJ1-1. TRBV21-1 is a pseudogene locus. The CDR3 spans 16 residues. CDR3 nucleotide sequence: TGTGCCAGCAGCAAAAAGGGGGGGGGCCCCTGGGGGAAAGCTTTCTTT. This encodes CASSKKGGGPWGKAFF.

The chain is built from TRBV6-6 and TRBJ2-7; TRBD1 matches 8 bases. The V gene's germline CDR1 is MNHNY and CDR2 SVGAGI (reference sequence). With V trimmed by 6 bases and J by 5 bases, 12 bases remained unmatched. CDR3 length: 15 amino acids. The CDR3 sequence: CASRPSGGSLHEQYF. CDR3 in DNA: TGTGCCAGCAGACCTTCAGGGGGCTCTCTCCACGAGCAGTACTTC.

This clone was detected only once. In DNA, the CDR3 is TGTGCCAGCAGCCCCCGGGACTCCAGCTCCTACGAGCAGTACTTC. Protein: CASSPRDSSSYEQYF. The chain links TRBV9 to TRBJ2-7, with D perhaps matching TRBD2 (6 bases). The CDR3 has 15 residues. From germline, CDR1 is SGDLS and CDR2 YYNGEE. V was trimmed by 4 bases and J by 0 bases, leaving 14 bases between them. The full variable domain, completed using reference TRBV9 and TRBJ2-7, is DSGVTQTPKHLITATGQRVTLRCSPRSGDLSVYWYQQSLDQGLQFLIQYYNGEERAKGNILERFSAQQFPDLHSELNLSSLELGDSALYFCASSPRDSSSYEQYFGPGTRLTVT.

V usage is TRBV6-6 and J usage is TRBJ2-1; the match to TRBD2 covers 8 bases. The junction had 9 bases not matched to a gene; V was cut back by 2 bases and J by 15 bases. The CDR3 extends over 13 amino acids. Germline V lookup: CDR1 MNHNY, CDR2 SVGAGI (reference sequence). CDR3 sequence (DNA): TGTGCCAGCAGTTACCGGGAGGGTTTGTCGGGGTTCTTC. Protein: CASSYREGLSGFF.

The rearrangement links TRBV28 to TRBJ2-5; D is unresolved. Germline CDR1 and CDR2: MDHEN and SYDVKM. Between the trimmed V and J ends, which lost 6 bases and 1 base, there was a span of 3 bases. CDR3 length: 11 residues. In nucleotides, the CDR3 is TGTGCCAGCAGCCGCCAAGAGACCCAGTACTTC. Amino acid sequence: CASSRQETQYF.

The genes are TRBV5-8 and TRBJ1-5, with D perhaps matching TRBD1 (5 bases). The ends were cut back, 2 bases at V and 2 bases at J, with 11 bases in the middle. CDR3 length: 15 amino acids. Germline CDR1 reads SGHTS; CDR2 reads YDEGEE. Written as DNA, the CDR3 is TGTGCCAGCAGCTTCGACAGTCCTGGCAATCAGCCCCAGCATTTT. It translates to CASSFDSPGNQPQHF.

The chain uses TRBV19 and TRBJ2-2, with TRBD2 identical over 8 bases. V trimming: 7 bases; J trimming: 6 bases; junction bases outside the gene matches: 13. The V gene's germline CDR1 is LNHDA and CDR2 SQIVND (reference sequence). The CDR3 is 16 amino acids. DNA for the CDR3: TGTGCCAGTACGAACGGACTAGCCGAGAGGTCCGGGGAGCTGTTTTTT. Translation gives CASTNGLAERSGELFF.

V usage is TRBV4-3 and J usage is TRBJ1-2; a possible D gene is TRBD1 (6 bases). In germline, CDR1 is LGHNA, CDR2 YSLEER. Trimming cost V 4 bases and J 4 bases, with 13 bases left between them. CDR3 length: 14 amino acids. CDR3 region: CASSPQGSTYGYTF. CDR3 DNA: TGCGCCAGCAGCCCGCAGGGGTCGACCTATGGCTACACCTTC.

This clone appeared a single time. This chain uses TRBV7-2 with TRBJ2-6, with 14 bases matching TRBD2. There are 18 residues in the CDR3. The V gene end was trimmed by 5 bases and the J gene end by 1 base; junction bases not matched to a gene: 4. Germline V gene lookup returns CDR1 SGHTA and CDR2 FQGNSA. Written as DNA, the CDR3 is TGTGCCAGCAGCCCCGGACTAGCGGGGGGTTCTGGGGCCAACGTCCTGACTTTC. This codes for CASSPGLAGGSGANVLTF. Using reference TRBV7-2 and TRBJ2-6 for the parts outside the CDR3, the full variable domain is GAGVSQSPSNKVTEKGKDVELRCDPISGHTALYWYRQSLGQGLEFLIYFQGNSAPDKSGLPSDRFSAERTGGSVSTLTIQRTQQEDSAVYLCASSPGLAGGSGANVLTFGAGSRLTVL.

The rearrangement joins TRBV7-2 to TRBJ2-2; TRBD2 agrees at 14 bases. This CDR3 is built from 18 residues. Trimming removed 4 bases from V and 0 bases from J; junction bases left unmatched: 4. CDR1 SGHTA and CDR2 FQGNSA come from the germline V gene. CDR3 nucleotide sequence: TGTGCCAGCAGCTCTCGACTAGCGGGAGGGACGAACACCGGGGAGCTGTTTTTT. This sequence encodes CASSSRLAGGTNTGELFF. Full variable domain (rest looked up from reference TRBV7-2 and TRBJ2-2): GAGVSQSPSNKVTEKGKDVELRCDPISGHTALYWYRQSLGQGLEFLIYFQGNSAPDKSGLPSDRFSAERTGGSVSTLTIQRTQQEDSAVYLCASSSRLAGGTNTGELFFGEGSRLTVL.

The chain has TRBV7-6 and TRBJ2-7; 9 bases agree with TRBD2. The CDR3 loop spans 15 amino acids. Germline lookup yields CDR1 SGHVS and CDR2 FNYEAQ. The V and J ends lost 0 bases and 4 bases, in that order; junction bases with no gene match: 4. The CDR3 nucleotides read TGTGCCAGCAGCTTAGCGCGGGGGGGTCCTTACGAGCAGTACTTC. This encodes CASSLARGGPYEQYF.

This clone was seen a single time. The rearrangement links TRBV29-1 to TRBJ2-7; possibly TRBD1 for D (5 bases). The CDR3 loop spans 14 amino acids. V shed 4 bases and J shed 7 bases, with 20 bases lying between them. Germline values: CDR1 SQVTM, CDR2 ANQGSEA. CDR3 in amino acids: CSVGQGKGYGEQYF. The CDR3 DNA is TGCAGCGTTGGCCAGGGAAAAGGCTACGGGGAGCAGTACTTC.

The chain employs TRBV19 and TRBJ2-7; 9 bases are shared with TRBD1. Germline CDR1 LNHDA, CDR2 SQIVND (reference sequence). The CDR3 runs to 14 residues. Losses at the gene ends were 6 bases for V and 2 bases for J; bases not matched to a gene: 5. CDR3 in DNA: TGTGCCAGTAGCCGGACAGGGGATCCCTACGAGCAGTACTTC. Residues: CASSRTGDPYEQYF.

The J gene is TRBJ2-1, the V gene TRBV7-3; 7 bases fit TRBD2. The CDR3 covers 13 residues. V trimming: 6 bases; J trimming: 5 bases; junction bases outside the gene matches: 4. Germline assignment: CDR1 SGHTA and CDR2 FQGTGA. The CDR3 loop is CASRPGGNNEQFF. The CDR3 DNA follows: TGTGCCAGCAGGCCGGGGGGAAACAATGAGCAGTTCTTC.

The chain carries TRBV9 and TRBJ2-1; D is perhaps TRBD2 (6 bases). The CDR3 is 16 residues long. Germline loops: CDR1 SGDLS, CDR2 YYNGEE. Trimming removed 4 bases from V and 4 bases from J, with 18 bases in between. The CDR3 region is CASSPQDGRGYNEQFF. The CDR3 DNA reads as TGTGCCAGCAGCCCCCAGGACGGGCGGGGATACAATGAGCAGTTCTTC.

The J gene is TRBJ2-7, the V gene TRBV28, with 7 bases lining up with TRBD1. Trimming cost V 5 bases and J 0 bases; bases outside gene matches: 10. The germline gives CDR1 MDHEN, CDR2 SYDVKM. This CDR3 is built from 16 residues. CDR3: CASSPPGQKFSYEQYF. The CDR3 DNA reads as TGTGCCAGCAGTCCCCCGGGACAGAAGTTCTCCTACGAGCAGTACTTC.

The chain links TRBV27 to TRBJ2-5; 7 positions match TRBD1. CDR3 length equals 17 residues. Germline V gene lookup returns CDR1 MNHEY and CDR2 SMNVEV (reference sequence). With V trimmed by 3 bases and J by 2 bases, 12 bases remained unmatched. Here the CDR3 reads CASSFPRDSNGQETQYF. Here the CDR3 DNA reads TGTGCCAGCAGTTTCCCCCGGGACAGCAATGGGCAAGAGACCCAGTACTTC.

The rearrangement links TRBV28 to TRBJ1-2, with a weak D call TRBD1 (5 bases). V lost 3 bases to trimming and J lost 4 bases, with 9 bases between them. The CDR3 is made up of 13 amino acids. CDR1 MDHEN and CDR2 SYDVKM come from the germline V gene. The DNA for the CDR3 is TGTGCCAGCAGTTTTGAGACAGTCTATGGCTACACCTTC. This gives the protein CASSFETVYGYTF.

The genes are TRBV7-2 and TRBJ2-1; D gene uncertain. V lost 2 bases to trimming and J lost 12 bases, with 11 bases between them. CDR3 size: 12 residues. The germline V gene encodes CDR1 SGHTA and CDR2 FQGNSA. The CDR3 sequence is CASSLFDIGQFF. Here the CDR3 DNA reads TGTGCCAGCAGCTTATTCGACATAGGGCAGTTCTTC.

This chain links TRBV29-1 with TRBJ1-2; D may be TRBD1 (6 bases). There are 14 residues in the CDR3. From germline, CDR1 is SQVTM and CDR2 ANQGSEA. The germline V and J ends were trimmed by 1 base and 2 bases, with 11 bases remaining between them. CDR3 sequence reads: CSVEARGGNYGYTF. The CDR3 DNA reads as TGCAGCGTTGAAGCTAGAGGGGGAAACTATGGCTACACCTTC.